Shown below are 25 T cell receptor beta chains from a single sample sequenced in a study of cytomegalovirus exposure and HLA in healthy donors. Clones were sequenced by immunoSEQ multiplex PCR, and TCRdb holds only the in-frame ones, with some missing. Of under 150,000 clones in the sample, 84% are singletons; the top ten hold around 1.4%. Sample: PBMCs. The receptors were gathered from a woman in her twenties or thirties in good health and CMV-seronegative.

The CDR3 nucleotides are TGTGCCAGCAGCATTGACCGGGGTGGCTACACCTTC. This sequence encodes CASSIDRGGYTF. The chain joins TRBV6-6 to TRBJ1-2; no firm D call. The CDR3 loop spans 12 amino acids. V was clipped by 6 bases and J by 7 bases, with 12 bases between them. In germline, CDR1 is MNHNY, CDR2 SVGAGI (reference sequence).

The genes are TRBV19 and TRBJ1-6; the match to TRBD1 covers 9 bases. Per germline, CDR1 LNHDA and CDR2 SQIVND (reference sequence). The V segment lost 7 bases and the J segment 7 bases; nucleotides outside the gene matches: 5. The CDR3 is made up of 14 amino acids. The CDR3 is CASKRDRENSPLHF. Here the CDR3 DNA reads TGTGCCAGTAAGCGGGACAGGGAGAATTCACCCCTCCACTTT.

V and J are TRBV18 and TRBJ2-7; no reliable D call. CDR1 and CDR2 (germline): KGHSH, LQKENI. V was shortened by 3 bases and J by 2 bases, with 20 bases between the two germline ends. This CDR3 spans 17 amino acids. The CDR3 loop is CASSPALDRTAPYEQYF. CDR3 coding DNA: TGTGCCAGCTCACCTGCCCTAGACCGAACCGCCCCCTACGAGCAGTACTTC. The full variable domain, rest sourced from reference TRBV18 and TRBJ2-7, is NAGVMQNPRHLVRRRGQEARLRCSPMKGHSHVYWYRQLPEEGLKFMVYLQKENIIDESGMPKERFSAEFPKEGPSILRIQQVVRGDSAAYFCASSPALDRTAPYEQYFGPGTRLTVT.

The chain employs TRBV4-3 and TRBJ1-2; D is ambiguous. Germline lookup yields CDR1 LGHNA and CDR2 YSLEER. The CDR3 spans 15 residues. The V gene lost 0 bases and the J gene lost 3 bases, with 11 bases spanning the gap. CDR3 region: CASSQELHRDYGYTF. Written as DNA, the CDR3 is TGCGCCAGCAGCCAAGAACTGCACAGAGACTATGGCTACACCTTC.

CDR3 in DNA: TGTGCCAGCAGCGACTCCCCGATCTACGAGCAGTACTTC. Amino acid sequence: CASSDSPIYEQYF. The V call is TRBV6-5, the J call TRBJ2-7, with D hard to call. Per the germline V gene, CDR1 is MNHEY and CDR2 is SVGAGI. This CDR3 is built from 13 residues. Trimming removed 6 bases from V and 3 bases from J, with 12 bases in between.

The J gene is TRBJ2-1, the V gene TRBV7-6, with TRBD1 matching 9 bases. CDR3 size: 12 residues. Germline trimming cut 3 bases from V and 13 bases from J; bases unmatched to any gene: 4. CDR1 SGHVS and CDR2 FNYEAQ come from the germline V gene. CDR3 amino acids: CASSFWGQGQFF. For the CDR3, the DNA is TGTGCCAGCAGCTTTTGGGGACAGGGACAGTTCTTC.

This rearrangement joins TRBV30 to TRBJ1-2, with a possible D match to TRBD1 (5 bases). The CDR3 sequence is 12 residues long. V dropped 4 bases and J dropped 2 bases, with 8 bases sitting between them. Germline V gives CDR1 GTSNPN, CDR2 SVGIG (reference sequence). CDR3 nucleotide sequence: TGTGCCTGGAAACAGGAGAACTATGGCTACACCTTC. Its protein product is CAWKQENYGYTF.

The chain uses TRBV5-1 and TRBJ2-5; 8 bases agree with TRBD2. This CDR3 region has 15 residues. Unmatched junction bases numbered 7, after V lost 0 bases and J lost 6 bases. CDR1 and CDR2 (germline): SGHRS, YFSETQ. CDR3 residues: CASSLASGGGQTQYF. In nucleotides, the CDR3 is TGCGCCAGCAGCTTGGCCAGCGGGGGAGGCCAGACCCAGTACTTC.

This clone was seen more than once but under ten times. The chain is built from TRBV11-2 and TRBJ2-4; 8 nucleotides line up with TRBD2. V lost 4 bases, J lost 1 base, and 3 bases stayed unmatched. Germline CDR1 and CDR2: SGHAT and FQNNGV. The CDR3 length is 15 residues. CDR3 nucleotides: TGTGCCAGCAGCTATAGCGGGGTCGCCAAAAACATTCAGTACTTC. The encoded protein is CASSYSGVAKNIQYF.

This clone was seen just once. The gene calls are TRBV7-2 and TRBJ1-1; the D gene is possibly TRBD1 (6 bases). V lost 7 bases and J 1 base, leaving 13 bases between the germline ends. The CDR3 covers 14 residues. CDR1 is SGHTA and CDR2 is FQGNSA in the germline V gene. The CDR3 loop reads CASISLDRNTEAFF. The CDR3 nucleotides are TGTGCCAGCATCTCCTTGGACAGGAACACTGAAGCTTTCTTT.

The chain links TRBV6-1 to TRBJ1-6; the D gene is possibly TRBD1 (6 bases). This CDR3 is built from 15 residues. Germline values: CDR1 MNHNS, CDR2 SASEGT. V was trimmed by 4 bases and J by 0 bases, leaving 7 bases between them. DNA for the CDR3: TGTGCCAGCAGTGTACAGGGCTCCTATAATTCACCCCTCCACTTT. Translated: CASSVQGSYNSPLHF.

This clone was found once. The chain joins TRBV4-2 to TRBJ2-2, with TRBD2 matching 13 bases. CDR1 is LGHNA and CDR2 is YNFKEQ in the germline V gene. Trimming at V came to 4 bases and at J to 1 base, leaving 9 bases not matched to a gene. The CDR3 has 19 residues. The CDR3 is CASSPIITSGGENTGELFF. The CDR3 DNA reads TGTGCCAGCAGCCCCATCATCACTAGCGGGGGGGAGAACACCGGGGAGCTGTTTTTT.

This chain joins TRBV19 and TRBJ1-4, with 9 positions matching TRBD1. This CDR3 has 16 amino acids. With V trimmed by 6 bases and J by 3 bases, 8 bases remained unmatched. Germline CDR1 reads LNHDA; CDR2 reads SQIVND (reference sequence). CDR3 region: CASRRDRVGSNEKLFF. DNA of the CDR3: TGTGCCAGTAGGCGGGACAGGGTCGGATCTAATGAAAAACTGTTTTTT.

The chain couples TRBV6-1 to TRBJ1-2; the match to TRBD1 covers 12 bases. Germline lookup yields CDR1 MNHNS and CDR2 SASEGT. This CDR3 contains 17 residues. The V gene end was trimmed by 4 bases and the J gene end by 4 bases; junction bases not matched to a gene: 10. CDR3 sequence: CASSGGRTGQGAYGYTF. The CDR3 coding sequence is TGTGCCAGCAGTGGTGGACGAACGGGACAGGGGGCCTATGGCTACACCTTC.

This clone came up once. This chain links TRBV7-9 with TRBJ1-2; the match to TRBD1 covers 7 bases. CDR3 length equals 16 residues. The junction had 11 bases not matched to a gene; V was cut back by 3 bases and J by 4 bases. Germline CDR1 reads SEHNR; CDR2 reads FQNEAQ (reference sequence). CDR3 DNA: TGTGCCAGCAGCTTCTTACCAAATACAGGGGTCTATGGCTACACCTTC. Its translation is CASSFLPNTGVYGYTF.

This rearrangement joins TRBV5-4 to TRBJ2-3; 12 bases align to TRBD2. CDR3 length: 18 residues. The junction had 16 bases not matched to a gene; V was cut back by 4 bases and J by 7 bases. From germline, CDR1 is SGHNT and CDR2 YYREEE (reference sequence). The CDR3 bases are TGTGCCAGCAGCCCCCCGGGGGCTAGCGGGGGGGCCTCGTATACGCAGTATTTT. This sequence encodes CASSPPGASGGASYTQYF.

The count of this clone is one. The chain links TRBV5-1 to TRBJ2-5, with 8 nucleotides matching TRBD2. Losses at the gene ends were 2 bases for V and 5 bases for J; bases not matched to a gene: 5. From germline, CDR1 is SGHRS and CDR2 YFSETQ. This CDR3 is built from 14 residues. The CDR3 DNA sequence: TGCGCCAGCAGCTTCACAGCGGGGGAGGAGACCCAGTACTTC. This gives the protein CASSFTAGEETQYF.

With regard to this clone: The junction does not match germline at one end; this may be a read error. The rearrangement joins TRBV7-9 to TRBJ2-7; 7 nucleotides align to TRBD1. Looked up from germline, CDR1 is SEHNR and CDR2 is FQNEAQ (reference sequence). This CDR3 is built from 12 residues. CDR3 protein: CASRQGTATTHF. The CDR3 DNA follows: TGTGCCAGCAGACAGGGGACCGCCACCACGCACTTC.

The chain couples TRBV7-9 to TRBJ1-5; 9 bases are shared with TRBD1. The CDR3 is 15 amino acids. With 5 bases clipped from V and 0 bases from J, the junction kept 2 bases outside the gene matches. Germline V CDR1 and CDR2: SEHNR, FQNEAQ (reference sequence). The chain's CDR3 is CASSRTGDSNQPQHF. In DNA, the CDR3 is TGTGCCAGCAGCCGGACAGGGGATAGCAATCAGCCCCAGCATTTT.

V and J are TRBV4-1 and TRBJ2-6, with D uncertain. Germline V CDR1 and CDR2: MGHRA, YSYEKL. V lost 4 bases, J lost 0 bases, and 7 bases lay in between. The CDR3 covers 15 residues. CDR3 amino acids: CASSPGTSGANVLTF. DNA for the CDR3: TGCGCCAGCAGCCCAGGCACCTCTGGGGCCAACGTCCTGACTTTC.

This clone is a singleton in its sample. This chain uses TRBV5-1 with TRBJ2-7, with D possibly being TRBD2 (6 bases). The CDR3 totals 13 residues. Trimming left V 0 bases short and J 7 bases short, with 11 bases between. Germline V gene data show CDR1 as SGHRS and CDR2 as YFSETQ. The CDR3 reads CASSLAQGGEQYF. CDR3 sequence (DNA): TGCGCCAGCAGCTTGGCCCAGGGAGGAGAGCAGTACTTC. The full variable domain, rest sourced from reference TRBV5-1 and TRBJ2-7, is KAGVTQTPRYLIKTRGQQVTLSCSPISGHRSVSWYQQTPGQGLQFLFEYFSETQRNKGNFPGRFSGRQFSNSRSEMNVSTLELGDSALYLCASSLAQGGEQYFGPGTRLTVT.

The table lists this clone with a few counts. The V and J genes are TRBV2 and TRBJ1-6; 8 bases agree with TRBD1. In germline, CDR1 is SNHLY, CDR2 FYNNEI. The CDR3 spans 15 residues. The ends lost 6 bases at V and 6 bases at J; junction bases unmatched: 7. Here the CDR3 DNA reads TGTGCCAGCAGCCTAACGGGACAGGCTAATTCACCCCTCCACTTT. Encoded protein: CASSLTGQANSPLHF. The full variable domain, its missing parts supplied by reference TRBV2 and TRBJ1-6, is EPEVTQTPSHQVTQMGQEVILRCVPISNHLYFYWYRQILGQKVEFLVSFYNNEISEKSEIFDDQFSVERPDGSNFTLKIRSTKLEDSAMYFCASSLTGQANSPLHFGNGTRLTVT.

The rearrangement joins TRBV5-6 to TRBJ2-3; unclear D gene. The V gene's germline CDR1 is SGHDT and CDR2 YYEEEE. The CDR3 consists of 12 residues. Trimming took 6 bases from V and 6 from J, leaving 11 bases between them. In DNA, the CDR3 is TGTGCCAGCACCATACCGAGGGATACGCAGTATTTT. It translates to CASTIPRDTQYF.

Regarding this clone: One end of the junction varies from germline; a read error may be responsible. CDR3 nucleotides: TGTGTCAGCAGCCCTGGGACAGGGGACTCCGAGCAGTACTTC. It encodes CVSSPGTGDSEQYF. The chain carries TRBV7-6 and TRBJ2-7; 10 bases line up with TRBD1. This CDR3 comprises 14 residues. Germline CDR1 and CDR2: SGHVS and FNYEAQ.

V gene TRBV2 combines with J gene TRBJ2-1; D may be TRBD1 (6 bases). CDR3 length equals 14 residues. From germline, CDR1 is SNHLY and CDR2 FYNNEI. Deletions cut 1 base from V and 8 bases from J, with 12 bases between. The CDR3 coding sequence is TGTGCCAGCAGTGAAGGTCAGGGGCGTGATGAGCAGTTCTTC. Its translation is CASSEGQGRDEQFF. Complete variable domain (other parts from reference TRBV2 and TRBJ2-1): EPEVTQTPSHQVTQMGQEVILRCVPISNHLYFYWYRQILGQKVEFLVSFYNNEISEKSEIFDDQFSVERPDGSNFTLKIRSTKLEDSAMYFCASSEGQGRDEQFFGPGTRLTVL.